Each of the 2 T cell receptor beta chains below was sequenced from the same sample in a study of blood T cell repertoires in COVID-19. Libraries were prepared by immunoSEQ multiplex PCR; TCRdb keeps only in-frame clonotypes and omits some of them. The data hold around 250,000 clones, with around nine tenths observed a single time. Sequenced input: peripheral blood. The source is a man between 35 and 55 years old with active or convalescent COVID-19.

The chain has TRBV2 and TRBJ1-1, with D possibly matching TRBD1 (5 bases). Germline V CDR1 and CDR2: SNHLY, FYNNEI. This CDR3 has 14 amino acids. Trimming took 4 bases from V and 0 from J, leaving 9 bases between them. The CDR3 spells CASSVGDMNTEAFF. CDR3 nucleotides: TGTGCCAGCAGTGTAGGGGATATGAACACTGAAGCTTTCTTT.

The V call is TRBV4-1, the J call TRBJ1-3; no definite D call. CDR3 length: 15 residues. Germline V CDR1 and CDR2: MGHRA, YSYEKL. V was cut by 1 base and J by 0 bases, with 7 bases left in between. The CDR3 DNA is TGCGCCAGCAGCCAAGTTCCGTTCTCTGGAAACACCATATATTTT. Translated: CASSQVPFSGNTIYF.